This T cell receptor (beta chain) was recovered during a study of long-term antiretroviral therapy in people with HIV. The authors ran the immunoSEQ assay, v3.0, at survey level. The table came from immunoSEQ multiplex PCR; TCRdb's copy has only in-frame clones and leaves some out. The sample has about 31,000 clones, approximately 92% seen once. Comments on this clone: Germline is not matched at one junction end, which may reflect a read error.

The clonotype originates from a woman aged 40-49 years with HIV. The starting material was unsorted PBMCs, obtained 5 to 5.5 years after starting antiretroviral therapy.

Written as DNA, the CDR3 is TGCGCCAGCAGTCATCGATTGGGACAAACTTTT. Its translation is CASSHRLGQTF. The chain links TRBV23-1 to TRBJ1-4, with D perhaps matching TRBD1 (6 bases). TRBV23-1 counts as an open reading frame of uncertain function. The CDR3 has 11 residues.